This T cell receptor beta chain was recorded in a study of blood T cell repertoires in COVID-19. In the study overall: Material from acute and convalescent COVID-19 was sourced from the United States, Italy and Spain. T cells, B-cell-depleted T cells, or PBMCs supplied cDNA or gDNA.

Germline V gene data show CDR1 as KGHSH and CDR2 as LQKENI. Trimming removed 6 bases at V and 5 bases at J, with 13 bases between. The CDR3 has 13 residues. Source study methods: The authors estimated nucleated cell counts from reference gene primer amplification. Only in-frame clones appear in the TCRdb table, and some are missing; sequencing was by immunoSEQ multiplex PCR. V and J calls and clone size come straight from that table; D and trimming were deduced from the DNA. Of around 250,000 clones listed, around 90% are singletons. It was during active infection that Seattle patients were enrolled and then longitudinally followed.

Source material: peripheral blood. This rearrangement joins TRBV18 to TRBJ2-5; D gene ambiguous. The clonotype was recovered from a woman aged 60 to 75 with COVID-19, enrolled during active disease. CDR3 residues: CASSERGRETQYF. CDR3 nucleotide sequence: TGTGCCAGCTCTGAGAGAGGTCGGGAGACCCAGTACTTC.